One and the same sample provided the 13 T cell receptor beta chains below, sequenced in a study of technical replicates of blood from a handful of donors. Some clones are missing from TCRdb's copy, which holds only in-frame ones; the method was immunoSEQ multiplex PCR. The sample carries tens of thousands of clones, approximately 94% recorded once. The sample comprised T cells isolated from PBMCs. Source of these receptors: a human donor in good health.

The J gene is TRBJ2-7, the V gene TRBV7-9; 7 positions agree with TRBD1. The CDR3 contains 16 residues. The ends lost 3 bases at V and 3 bases at J; junction bases unmatched: 11. Germline V lookup: CDR1 SEHNR, CDR2 FQNEAQ (reference sequence). The CDR3: CASSFGTAFGVYEQYF. The CDR3 bases are TGTGCCAGCAGCTTCGGGACAGCCTTCGGTGTCTACGAGCAGTACTTC.

The genes are TRBV7-9 and TRBJ2-3; D is possibly TRBD1 (6 bases). CDR3 length: 13 residues. Trimming cost V 6 bases and J 6 bases, with 13 bases left between them. Germline CDR1 is SEHNR and CDR2 is FQNEAQ (reference sequence). The CDR3 loop reads CASSTGMIDTQYF. DNA for the CDR3: TGTGCCAGCAGTACAGGGATGATTGATACGCAGTATTTT.

Regarding this clone: At one end, the junction sequence differs from germline, possibly due to a read error. The genes are TRBV7-7 and TRBJ2-1; 10 nucleotides match TRBD2. CDR3 length: 19 amino acids. Looked up from germline, CDR1 is SSHAT and CDR2 is FNYEAQ (reference sequence). The CDR3 here is CASSLKVSGGSGSYNEQFF. The CDR3 nucleotides are TGTGCTAGCAGCTTAAAGGTTAGCGGGGGGTCAGGCTCCTACAATGAGCAGTTCTTC. Together with reference TRBV7-7 and TRBJ2-1, the CDR3 gives the full variable domain: GAGVSQSPRYKVTKRGQDVTLRCDPISSHATLYWYQQALGQGPEFLTYFNYEAQPDKSGLPSDRFSAERPEGSISTLTIQRTEQRDSAMYRCASSLKVSGGSGSYNEQFFGPGTRLTVL.

The V call is TRBV4-1, the J call TRBJ2-7; TRBD2 might be the D (5 bases). CDR3 length: 14 amino acids. Trimming took 0 bases from V and 2 from J, leaving 8 bases between them. From germline, CDR1 is MGHRA and CDR2 YSYEKL. In nucleotides, the CDR3 is TGCGCCAGCAGCCAAGAGCCGGGGACCTACGAGCAGTACTTC. Its translation: CASSQEPGTYEQYF.

The chain uses TRBV19 and TRBJ2-7; 9 positions match TRBD1. Germline trimming cut 6 bases from V and 1 base from J; bases unmatched to any gene: 4. Germline CDR1 is LNHDA and CDR2 is SQIVND (reference sequence). The CDR3 totals 14 residues. The CDR3 spells CASRVGQGSYEQYF. The CDR3 bases are TGTGCCAGTAGGGTTGGACAGGGGTCCTACGAGCAGTACTTC.

The chain is built from TRBV30 and TRBJ2-3, with TRBD2 identical over 12 bases. The CDR3 runs 16 residues. Germline CDR1 and CDR2: GTSNPN and SVGIG (reference sequence). V gave up 2 bases and J gave up 6 bases; unmatched junction bases: 9. The CDR3: CAWSLGTSGLTDTQYF. CDR3 sequence (DNA): TGTGCCTGGAGTCTCGGGACTAGCGGGCTAACGGATACGCAGTATTTT.

The chain links TRBV7-2 to TRBJ2-2; TRBD2 matches at 14 bases. Germline V CDR1 and CDR2: SGHTA, FQGNSA. This CDR3 is built from 16 residues. V lost 5 bases and J lost 5; bases outside the gene matches: 4. The DNA of the CDR3 is TGTGCCAGCAGCAGAGGGACTAGCGGGAGAACCGGGGAGCTGTTTTTT. This sequence encodes CASSRGTSGRTGELFF. Complete variable domain (other parts from reference TRBV7-2 and TRBJ2-2): GAGVSQSPSNKVTEKGKDVELRCDPISGHTALYWYRQSLGQGLEFLIYFQGNSAPDKSGLPSDRFSAERTGGSVSTLTIQRTQQEDSAVYLCASSRGTSGRTGELFFGEGSRLTVL.

This rearrangement joins TRBV27 to TRBJ2-1, with 9 bases aligning to TRBD1. Germline lookup yields CDR1 MNHEY and CDR2 SMNVEV (reference sequence). J lost 5 bases, V lost 6 bases, and 8 bases had no gene match. The CDR3 has 15 residues. CDR3 in amino acids: CASSPFGTGNNEQFF. CDR3 nucleotide sequence: TGTGCCAGCAGCCCTTTCGGGACAGGGAACAATGAGCAGTTCTTC.

The chain has TRBV7-3 and TRBJ1-1; weak D call: TRBD1 (6 bases). This CDR3 is 18 amino acids long. The germline V gene encodes CDR1 SGHTA and CDR2 FQGTGA. V dropped 2 bases and J dropped 6 bases, with 25 bases sitting between them. CDR3 sequence: CASSLVGISGQTVPEAFF. DNA for the CDR3: TGTGCCAGCAGCTTAGTCGGAATCTCGGGACAAACCGTCCCTGAAGCTTTCTTT.

The chain uses TRBV9 and TRBJ2-2; TRBD1 aligns across 9 bases. The CDR3 sequence is 17 residues long. V was clipped by 0 bases and J by 7 bases; unmatched bases: 10. CDR1 is SGDLS, CDR2 YYNGEE, per germline. The CDR3 coding sequence is TGTGCCAGCAGCGTAGCGACTGAGGGACAGGGTAGCGGGGAGCTGTTTTTT. It specifies CASSVATEGQGSGELFF.

V gene TRBV11-2 combines with J gene TRBJ2-2; possible D gene TRBD2, 5 bases. Trimming took 1 base from V and 5 from J, leaving 14 bases between them. CDR3 length: 16 residues. Germline V gives CDR1 SGHAT, CDR2 FQNNGV. CDR3: CASSLVLRAVTGELFF. DNA of the CDR3: TGTGCCAGCAGCTTAGTATTGAGAGCGGTTACCGGGGAGCTGTTTTTT.

The chain has TRBV28 and TRBJ2-2, with unresolved D. Trimming cost V 3 bases and J 4 bases, with 12 bases left between them. This CDR3 is built from 15 residues. The V gene's germline CDR1 is MDHEN and CDR2 SYDVKM. This CDR3 reads CASSFLARGTGELFF. The CDR3 DNA is TGTGCCAGCAGTTTCCTGGCACGCGGCACCGGGGAGCTGTTTTTT.

The gene calls are TRBV6-5 and TRBJ1-1, with 7 bases fitting TRBD1. Germline-derived CDR1 and CDR2 are MNHEY and SVGAGI. J gave up 4 bases and V 5 bases, and 10 bases lay outside the gene matches. The CDR3 is 15 amino acids. Here the CDR3 reads CASSTRQGPATEAFF. CDR3 coding DNA: TGTGCCAGCAGTACCAGACAGGGCCCAGCCACTGAAGCTTTCTTT.